Shown below are 29 T cell receptor beta chains from a single sample sequenced in a study of cytomegalovirus exposure and HLA in healthy donors. The PCR employed 60 Vbeta primers together with 13 Jbeta primers. The table came from immunoSEQ multiplex PCR; TCRdb's copy has only in-frame clones and leaves some out. Of 100,000 or so clones in the sample, around 80% are singletons; the top ten hold about 3%. What was sequenced was PBMCs. These receptor sequences come from a woman between 35 and 50 years old in good health and CMV-seronegative.

V usage is TRBV27 and J usage is TRBJ2-1, with 7 nucleotides matching TRBD1. The germline CDR1 and CDR2 sequences are MNHEY and SMNVEV (reference sequence). V dropped 6 bases and J dropped 5; count of bases not matched to a gene: 13. The length of the CDR3 is 16 residues. The CDR3 DNA follows: TGTGCCAGCAGCCCAGGGGGTTTCGGGTACCACAATGAGCAGTTCTTC. Amino acids: CASSPGGFGYHNEQFF.

The chain combines TRBV18 with TRBJ2-1; D is undetermined. This CDR3 has 15 amino acids. V lost 3 bases and J lost 0, with 9 bases in between. Germline V gives CDR1 KGHSH, CDR2 LQKENI. CDR3 nucleotide sequence: TGTGCCAGCTCACCCTATATAAGCTCCTACAATGAGCAGTTCTTC. Amino acid sequence: CASSPYISSYNEQFF.

This clone was recorded only once. The CDR3 coding sequence is TGTGCCAGTAGTGTACAGGGGGCCCCCTCTACAGATACGCAGTATTTT. Protein product: CASSVQGAPSTDTQYF. V is TRBV19 and J is TRBJ2-3, with 9 bases that match TRBD1. CDR1 and CDR2 from the germline V gene are LNHDA and SQIVND (reference sequence). The J segment lost 3 bases and the V segment lost 5 bases, leaving 9 bases of the junction unmatched. This CDR3 region has 16 residues.

Comment on this clone: Other DNA sequences within the sample encode an identical CDR3. This sequence joins TRBV4-2 and TRBJ2-7; 9 positions match TRBD2. The CDR3 spans 16 residues. V dropped 0 bases and J dropped 0; count of bases not matched to a gene: 3. Germline lookup yields CDR1 LGHNA and CDR2 YNFKEQ. In DNA form, the CDR3 reads TGTGCCAGCAGCCAAGAGGGTAGCGGGAGCTCCTACGAGCAGTACTTC. It encodes CASSQEGSGSSYEQYF.

V gene TRBV4-1 combines with J gene TRBJ1-2, with TRBD1 matching over 9 bases. This CDR3 contains 15 residues. Germline values: CDR1 MGHRA, CDR2 YSYEKL. V trimming: 3 bases; J trimming: 5 bases; junction bases outside the gene matches: 7. The CDR3 DNA follows: TGCGCCAGCAGCCAGGCCCAGACAGGGGGGTATGGCTACACCTTC. This gives the protein CASSQAQTGGYGYTF.

The rearrangement joins TRBV30 to TRBJ1-1, with TRBD1 matching 8 bases. With V trimmed by 1 base and J by 1 base, 5 bases remained unmatched. Germline CDR1 and CDR2: GTSNPN and SVGIG (reference sequence). The CDR3 is made up of 15 amino acids. The CDR3 protein is CAWSAKDRENTEAFF. DNA of the CDR3: TGTGCCTGGAGTGCAAAGGACAGGGAGAACACTGAAGCTTTCTTT.

J is TRBJ2-1 and V is TRBV27, with 7 bases that match TRBD2. Germline V lookup: CDR1 MNHEY, CDR2 SMNVEV (reference sequence). This CDR3 has 14 amino acids. V was clipped by 2 bases and J by 6 bases; unmatched bases: 4. The chain's CDR3 is CASSLQGGANEQFF. CDR3 nucleotides: TGTGCCAGCAGTTTACAGGGAGGGGCCAATGAGCAGTTCTTC.

This clone was seen a single time. The chain is built from TRBV6-5 and TRBJ2-7; 7 bases match TRBD1. CDR3 length equals 14 residues. Germline assignment: CDR1 MNHEY and CDR2 SVGAGI. Germline trimming cut 8 bases from V and 3 bases from J; bases unmatched to any gene: 10. CDR3 bases: TGTGCCAGCGCCTGGGACAGAAGACTCTACGAGCAGTACTTC. It specifies CASAWDRRLYEQYF.

The gene calls are TRBV25-1 and TRBJ1-5; D perhaps matches TRBD1 (5 bases). Germline lookup yields CDR1 MGHDK and CDR2 SYGVNS. Trimming took 3 bases from V and 0 from J, leaving 9 bases between them. The CDR3 consists of 15 residues. The CDR3 loop is CASSDRGDSNQPQHF. The CDR3 DNA sequence: TGTGCCAGCAGTGATCGGGGGGATAGCAATCAGCCCCAGCATTTT.

The chain combines TRBV19 with TRBJ1-2; no firm D call. The germline CDR1 and CDR2 sequences are LNHDA and SQIVND (reference sequence). The CDR3 covers 12 residues. V was trimmed by 5 bases and J by 2 bases, leaving 6 bases between them. CDR3 loop: CASSLQNYGYTF. The CDR3 DNA reads TGTGCCAGTAGTCTACAGAACTATGGCTACACCTTC.

V is TRBV6-5 and J is TRBJ1-6; D perhaps matches TRBD1 (5 bases). Trimming pared 5 bases from V and 4 bases from J, leaving 12 bases between. Germline V CDR1 and CDR2: MNHEY, SVGAGI. This CDR3 spans 15 amino acids. CDR3: CASSAGERYNSPLHF. DNA for the CDR3: TGTGCCAGCAGTGCGGGGGAAAGGTATAATTCACCCCTCCACTTT.

The genes are TRBV14 and TRBJ1-2; D remains ambiguous. Germline V CDR1 and CDR2: SGHDN, FVKESK. Trimming removed 0 bases at V and 4 bases at J, with 6 bases between. This CDR3 is built from 13 residues. The CDR3 here is CASSQDRVYGYTF. CDR3 bases: TGTGCCAGCAGCCAAGATCGGGTCTATGGCTACACCTTC.

The chain links TRBV7-2 to TRBJ2-3; 15 bases agree with TRBD2. The CDR3 contains 19 residues. V trimming: 5 bases; J trimming: 0 bases; junction bases outside the gene matches: 9. Germline V gene lookup returns CDR1 SGHTA and CDR2 FQGNSA. The CDR3 region is CASSPGTSGGLRSTDTQYF. DNA for the CDR3: TGTGCCAGCAGCCCCGGGACTAGCGGGGGGCTGAGGAGCACAGATACGCAGTATTTT.

This chain connects TRBV6-5 to TRBJ2-3, with 8 nucleotides matching TRBD1. This CDR3 is built from 13 residues. The germline V gene has CDR1 MNHEY and CDR2 SVGAGI. V shed 5 bases, J shed 8 bases, and the junction held 6 bases outside the gene matches. This CDR3 reads CASSTTGVTTQYF. CDR3 DNA sequence: TGTGCCAGCAGTACGACAGGGGTGACTACGCAGTATTTT.

A few counts support this clone. The chain recombines TRBV30 with TRBJ1-5; TRBD1 matches at 7 bases. Germline V gives CDR1 GTSNPN, CDR2 SVGIG (reference sequence). The CDR3 extends over 15 amino acids. J was trimmed by 5 bases and V by 3 bases; bases with no gene match: 10. The CDR3 spells CAWSGDRGEYQPQHF. In DNA form, the CDR3 reads TGTGCCTGGAGCGGGGACAGAGGAGAGTATCAGCCCCAGCATTTT.

This clone was detected only once. The CDR3 is CASSLRTGTNEKLFF. DNA for the CDR3: TGCGCCAGCAGCTTACGGACTGGAACTAATGAAAAACTGTTTTTT. V and J are TRBV5-1 and TRBJ1-4; no clear D. Deletions cut 2 bases from V and 1 base from J, with 9 bases between. The germline CDR1 and CDR2 sequences are SGHRS and YFSETQ. The CDR3 extends over 15 amino acids.

This clone was counted a single time. This chain uses TRBV6-5 with TRBJ2-1; a possible D gene is TRBD2 (6 bases). Germline assignment: CDR1 MNHEY and CDR2 SVGAGI. Trimming removed 2 bases from V and 0 bases from J, with 8 bases in between. This CDR3 has 15 residues. CDR3 in DNA: TGTGCCAGCAGTTACACGGGAGTCTCCTACAATGAGCAGTTCTTC. Its translation is CASSYTGVSYNEQFF.

The chain couples TRBV7-9 to TRBJ1-1; no definite D call. CDR1 and CDR2 (germline): SEHNR, FQNEAQ (reference sequence). This CDR3 has 14 amino acids. V was pared by 1 base and J by 0 bases, with 6 bases between. The CDR3 DNA reads as TGTGCCAGCAGCTTAGGGAGGTTGAACACTGAAGCTTTCTTT. This codes for CASSLGRLNTEAFF.

This clone was observed a handful of times. V is TRBV27 and J is TRBJ2-2; 10 bases line up with TRBD2. Trimming removed 2 bases from V and 2 bases from J; junction bases left unmatched: 5. CDR1 is MNHEY and CDR2 is SMNVEV in the germline V gene (reference sequence). The CDR3 length is 17 residues. The CDR3 sequence is CASSLKAGGANTGELFF. The CDR3 DNA reads TGTGCCAGCAGTTTAAAAGCGGGAGGGGCTAACACCGGGGAGCTGTTTTTT.

The chain combines TRBV6-5 with TRBJ2-7, with no clear D. Trimming shortened V by 4 bases and J by 0 bases, and 4 bases separated the two germline ends. The CDR3 extends over 12 amino acids. The germline V gene has CDR1 MNHEY and CDR2 SVGAGI. The CDR3 bases are TGTGCCAGCAGTTCCAGCTCCTACGAGCAGTACTTC. Translated: CASSSSSYEQYF.

The rearrangement joins TRBV7-8 to TRBJ2-2; 8 bases align to TRBD2. CDR3 length: 18 amino acids. With V trimmed by 0 bases and J by 3 bases, 9 bases remained unmatched. Germline V lookup: CDR1 SGHVS, CDR2 FQNEAQ. As DNA, the CDR3 is TGTGCCAGCAGCTTAGCCCTTCGGGAGGGGTTTTACACCGGGGAGCTGTTTTTT. Translated: CASSLALREGFYTGELFF.

CDR3 nucleotide sequence: TGTGCCAGCAGCGCCGACAGACCCGCCGGCACAGATACGCAGTATTTT. Amino acids: CASSADRPAGTDTQYF. The rearrangement uses TRBV7-9 and TRBJ2-3; TRBD1 is a possible D gene (5 bases). CDR1 and CDR2 from the germline V gene are SEHNR and FQNEAQ (reference sequence). CDR3 length equals 16 residues. The V gene lost 5 bases and the J gene lost 1 base, with 16 bases spanning the gap.

With respect to this clone: This CDR3 is also generated by other DNA sequences in the sample. The chain links TRBV9 to TRBJ1-6; unclear D gene. V was clipped by 0 bases and J by 7 bases, with 8 bases between them. The length of the CDR3 is 14 residues. CDR1 SGDLS and CDR2 YYNGEE come from the germline V gene. In DNA, the CDR3 is TGTGCCAGCAGCGTAGCGGGGAGGAATTCACCCCTCCACTTT. This sequence encodes CASSVAGRNSPLHF.

The CDR3 nucleotides read TGTGCCAGCGGTCTAGTTCCCTGGACGCAGTATTTT. Translated, it gives CASGLVPWTQYF. The chain has TRBV7-2 and TRBJ2-3; D call uncertain. CDR1 and CDR2 from the germline V gene are SGHTA and FQGNSA. Trimming stripped 8 bases from V and 9 bases from J, with 15 bases between. There are 12 residues in the CDR3.

The chain has TRBV7-6 and TRBJ1-5; D perhaps matches TRBD1 (6 bases). The CDR3 loop spans 14 amino acids. V lost 5 bases, J lost 3 bases, and 11 bases lay in between. Germline CDR1 SGHVS, CDR2 FNYEAQ. The CDR3 nucleotides are TGTGCCAGCAGCCCACAGGGTATCAATCAGCCCCAGCATTTT. Protein product: CASSPQGINQPQHF.

The genes are TRBV14 and TRBJ1-4; D possibly corresponds to TRBD1 (5 bases). V was shortened by 5 bases and J by 3 bases, with 10 bases between the two germline ends. The CDR3 runs 14 residues. CDR1 is SGHDN and CDR2 is FVKESK in the germline V gene. CDR3 DNA: TGTGCCAGCAGCAAGGGGTGGGCTAATGAAAAACTGTTTTTT. Its translation is CASSKGWANEKLFF.

This rearrangement joins TRBV19 to TRBJ2-5; 14 bases match TRBD2. The germline V gene encodes CDR1 LNHDA and CDR2 SQIVND (reference sequence). Trimming took 5 bases from V and 5 from J; bases not matched to a gene: 7. The CDR3 has 16 amino acids. The CDR3 DNA sequence: TGTGCCAGTAGTTCCCGGACTAGCGGGAGGTCGGAGACCCAGTACTTC. This sequence encodes CASSSRTSGRSETQYF.

This chain links TRBV7-9 with TRBJ1-4, with D possibly TRBD1 on 6 matching bases. The CDR3 covers 15 residues. The germline CDR1 and CDR2 sequences are SEHNR and FQNEAQ (reference sequence). V dropped 5 bases and J dropped 3 bases, with 13 bases sitting between them. CDR3 sequence (DNA): TGTGCCAGCAGCGACCCTACAGGGTCTAATGAAAAACTGTTTTTT. Amino acids: CASSDPTGSNEKLFF.

The table lists this clone with a few counts. J is TRBJ2-7 and V is TRBV5-1; 9 nucleotides agree with TRBD2. CDR1 and CDR2 from the germline V gene are SGHRS and YFSETQ. The J segment lost 3 bases and the V segment lost 4 bases, leaving 8 bases of the junction unmatched. The CDR3 covers 15 residues. The CDR3 coding sequence is TGCGCCAGCAGCATCACCGGGACTAGCTTCTACGAGCAGTACTTC. Protein sequence: CASSITGTSFYEQYF.